This T cell receptor beta chain was retrieved from a study of OX40 agonist ivuxolimab in advanced cancers. Study-level background: Recorded diagnoses for dose-escalation patients were hepatocellular carcinoma, melanoma, renal cell or head and neck cancer. Findings and caveats of the study: Individuals who were partial responders at 0.1-3.0 mg/kg had clonal expansion that ranked among the lowest.

Profiled with immunoSEQ multiplex PCR; TCRdb holds only in-frame clones, not every one. Among some 50,000 clones listed, 89% were seen once. On this clone itself: Its antigen is unknown.

This material consisted of CD4+ or CD8+ T cells sorted from blood, taken in a trial of the OX40 agonist ivuxolimab. The receptor was derived from an adult with an advanced solid tumor such as melanoma, head and neck, liver or kidney cancer.

CDR3: CASSLDLGTEWSPLHF. Written as DNA, the CDR3 is TGTGCCAGCAGCTTAGACCTGGGGACAGAATGGTCACCCCTCCACTTT. The rearrangement uses TRBV11-2 and TRBJ1-6; 7 bases are shared with TRBD1. After removal of 0 bases from V and 10 bases from J, the junction contained 9 bases not matched to a gene. The CDR3 covers 16 residues. Per the germline V gene, CDR1 is SGHAT and CDR2 is FQNNGV.